This TCR beta chain was captured in a study of spatial heterogeneity in lung cancer. Looking at the study overall: For the average unique TCR and UMI combination, more than eight occurrences appeared in raw reads.

Each CDR3 protein is one row after TCRdb ran MiXCR on the 5' RACE reads. Among 20,000 or so distinct CDR3 sequences listed, about 3.5% were seen once. V lost 3 bases, J lost 9 bases, and 18 bases lay in between. The germline CDR1 and CDR2 sequences are MGHDK and SYGVNS. The CDR3 sequence is 15 residues long. Time point denoted: sample taken at primary tumor resection. Donors were 55 to 75 untreated early-stage non-small cell lung cancer patients. The study sequenced unsorted whole RNA from tumor, nontumor lung or frozen PBMC. This clonotype occurred a few times. The specimen comprised PBMCs, sampled at surgery. This sequence joins TRBV25-1 and TRBJ2-1; D unresolved. The receptor was derived from a female donor with early-stage non-small cell lung cancer. CDR3 residues: CASSDPSSYRGEQFF. The CDR3 region has the DNA TGTGCCAGCAGTGACCCCTCCTCGTATAGAGGTGAGCAGTTCTTC.